Following are 17 T cell receptor beta chains from one sample sequenced in a study of neurological immune-mediated disorders. TCRdb re-analysed the 5' RACE reads in MiXCR, keeping a single row per CDR3 protein. The sample consists of tens of thousands of distinct CDR3 sequences, approximately 5% of them appearing once. The sample consisted of PBMCs. These receptors were taken from a woman aged 30 to 39 with multiple sclerosis.

This clonotype was counted between two and nine times. It may be a read error: a sequence one base away is much more abundant. The genes are TRBV20-1 and TRBJ2-3; 10 bases line up with TRBD2. Per the germline V gene, CDR1 is DFQATT and CDR2 is SNEGSKA (reference sequence). CDR3 length: 15 residues. The junction had 3 bases not matched to a gene; V was cut back by 1 base and J by 2 bases. For the CDR3, the DNA is TGCAGTGCTAGAGGGACTAGCGGATTCACAGATACGCAGTATTTT. Translation: CSARGTSGFTDTQYF.

This clonotype came up a few times. J is TRBJ1-2 and V is TRBV19, with D uncertain. Trimming left V 3 bases short and J 3 bases short, with 23 bases between. Per germline, CDR1 LNHDA and CDR2 SQIVND (reference sequence). The CDR3 contains 18 residues. This CDR3 reads CASSIGPRKILKDYGYTF. The CDR3 DNA reads as TGTGCCAGTAGTATTGGGCCCCGAAAGATTCTGAAAGACTATGGCTACACCTTC. The variable domain in full, completed from reference TRBV19 and TRBJ1-2, reads DGGITQSPKYLFRKEGQNVTLSCEQNLNHDAMYWYRQDPGQGLRLIYYSQIVNDFQKGDIAEGYSVSREKKESFPLTVTSAQKNPTAFYLCASSIGPRKILKDYGYTFGSGTRLTVV.

This clonotype was recorded many times. The chain has TRBV20-1 and TRBJ2-7; D perhaps matches TRBD2 (6 bases). The CDR3 consists of 13 residues. Trimming pared 6 bases from V and 0 bases from J, leaving 12 bases between. The germline V gene has CDR1 DFQATT and CDR2 SNEGSKA (reference sequence). Here the CDR3 reads CSARRASSYEQYF. The CDR3 DNA reads TGCAGTGCGAGGAGGGCCAGCTCCTACGAGCAGTACTTC.

This clonotype occurred many times. The chain joins TRBV12-5 to TRBJ1-1, with D perhaps matching TRBD1 (6 bases). Germline CDR1 LGHNT, CDR2 FRNRAP. The CDR3 covers 13 residues. The V gene lost 2 bases and the J gene lost 8 bases, with 12 bases spanning the gap. The CDR3 sequence: CASGLSGGPEAFF. CDR3 sequence (DNA): TGTGCTAGTGGTTTGTCCGGGGGCCCAGAAGCTTTCTTT.

The count of this clonotype is one. This may be a read error: a much more frequent sequence differs by one nucleotide. This chain connects TRBV5-1 to TRBJ1-1; D unresolved. The CDR3 has 14 residues. Germline CDR1 is SGHRS and CDR2 is YFSETQ. The V end lost 0 bases, the J end lost 6 bases, and 12 bases lay between the germline ends. The CDR3 DNA sequence: TGCGCCAGCAGCTTGGACACGAGTTCATCTGAAGCTTTCTTT. Its protein is CASSLDTSSSEAFF.

This clonotype came up many times. A read error may be the cause here, since a much bigger clone is one base away. The chain uses TRBV7-2 and TRBJ2-7; D remains ambiguous. V was trimmed by 1 base and J by 0 bases, leaving 4 bases between them. This CDR3 region has 13 residues. CDR1 and CDR2 (germline): SGHTA, FQGNSA. The CDR3 coding sequence is TGTGCCAGCAGCTTAGACAGCTCCTACGAGCAGTACTTC. As protein: CASSLDSSYEQYF.

This clonotype was seen ten or more times. This chain links TRBV7-2 with TRBJ2-1, with 9 bases lining up with TRBD2. Germline CDR1 and CDR2: SGHTA and FQGNSA. The trim removed 1 base at V and 5 bases at J, leaving 9 bases unmatched. The CDR3 runs 17 residues. The CDR3 spells CASSLETGTSNNNEQFF. The CDR3 DNA reads TGTGCCAGCAGCTTAGAGACCGGGACTAGCAATAACAATGAGCAGTTCTTC.

At least ten counts were recorded for this clonotype. The chain uses TRBV3-1 and TRBJ1-2; tentative D call: TRBD1 (5 bases). Trimming pared 5 bases from V and 0 bases from J, leaving 13 bases between. Germline values: CDR1 LGHDT, CDR2 YNNKEL (reference sequence). CDR3 length: 15 residues. CDR3 protein: CASSARDGTNYGYTF. DNA of the CDR3: TGTGCCAGCAGCGCTCGGGACGGAACTAACTATGGCTACACCTTC.

This clonotype occurred many times. The chain carries TRBV5-1 and TRBJ2-7; D is ambiguous. The germline V and J ends were trimmed by 7 bases and 0 bases, with 8 bases remaining between them. CDR1 is SGHRS and CDR2 is YFSETQ in the germline V gene. The CDR3 has 12 residues. This CDR3 is CASRTGSYEQYF. The CDR3 DNA is TGCGCCAGCCGGACCGGCTCCTACGAGCAGTACTTC.

This clonotype was counted at least ten times. The chain combines TRBV28 with TRBJ2-7, with D perhaps given as TRBD1 or TRBD2 (6 bases each). The V gene's germline CDR1 is MDHEN and CDR2 SYDVKM. The CDR3 totals 17 residues. The V end was cut by 1 base, the J end by 0 bases, with 16 bases between. The CDR3 loop reads CASSLSGGADASYEQYF. The CDR3 bases are TGTGCCAGCAGTTTATCCGGGGGCGCGGATGCCTCCTACGAGCAGTACTTC.

This clonotype was detected ten times or more. The rearrangement links TRBV20-1 to TRBJ1-3, with D possibly being TRBD1 (5 bases). V lost 5 bases to trimming and J lost 1 base, with 12 bases between them. Germline values: CDR1 DFQATT, CDR2 SNEGSKA (reference sequence). The length of the CDR3 is 14 residues. For the CDR3, the DNA is TGCAGTGCTGGGATTGGGGGATCTGGAAACACCATATATTTT. It yields the protein CSAGIGGSGNTIYF.

This clonotype showed up many times. The chain joins TRBV7-6 to TRBJ2-1; 7 nucleotides line up with TRBD2. V shed 5 bases and J 6 bases; nucleotides not matched to a gene: 13. CDR1 SGHVS and CDR2 FNYEAQ come from the germline V gene. This CDR3 has 16 amino acids. This CDR3 is CASSPVGRAASNEQFF. Written as DNA, the CDR3 is TGTGCCAGCAGCCCCGTGGGGAGGGCCGCTAGCAATGAGCAGTTCTTC.

This clonotype turned up a few times. This chain joins TRBV20-1 and TRBJ2-5; D is undetermined. The CDR3 consists of 13 residues. The germline V gene encodes CDR1 DFQATT and CDR2 SNEGSKA (reference sequence). V was pared by 7 bases and J by 2 bases, with 14 bases between. DNA for the CDR3: TGCAGTGTCAGACGGCCGCAACAAGAGACCCAGTACTTC. Its translation is CSVRRPQQETQYF.

This clonotype was seen more than once but under ten times. J is TRBJ1-2 and V is TRBV5-1; D possibly corresponds to TRBD1 (5 bases). Between the trimmed V and J ends, which lost 2 bases and 3 bases, there was a span of 11 bases. CDR3 length: 14 amino acids. CDR1 SGHRS and CDR2 YFSETQ come from the germline V gene. The chain's CDR3 is CASSFSGTDYGYTF. Written as DNA, the CDR3 is TGCGCCAGCAGCTTCTCAGGGACGGACTATGGCTACACCTTC.

Ten or more counts support this clonotype. The chain uses TRBV5-1 and TRBJ1-6; D is undetermined. Per the germline V gene, CDR1 is SGHRS and CDR2 is YFSETQ. Trimming removed 2 bases from V and 5 bases from J, with 11 bases in between. This CDR3 is built from 15 residues. As DNA, the CDR3 is TGCGCCAGCAGCTTACGGAACCGAGATAATTCACCCCTCCACTTT. Translation gives CASSLRNRDNSPLHF.

This clonotype was counted ten times or more. J is TRBJ2-3 and V is TRBV5-1, with D perhaps matching TRBD2 (5 bases). Looked up from germline, CDR1 is SGHRS and CDR2 is YFSETQ. Trimming shortened V by 2 bases and J by 4 bases, and 17 bases separated the two germline ends. This CDR3 contains 16 residues. For the CDR3, the DNA is TGCGCCAGCAGCTTCCGCCCCACTAGTGAGGCAGATACGCAGTATTTT. The encoded protein is CASSFRPTSEADTQYF.

This clonotype has a count of ten or more. This chain connects TRBV10-3 to TRBJ2-5; 8 bases are shared with TRBD2. The CDR3 is 18 residues long. The germline CDR1 and CDR2 sequences are ENHRY and SYGVKD. Trimming took 5 bases from V and 5 from J; bases not matched to a gene: 19. The CDR3 DNA sequence: TGTGCCATCAGTACCCCGGGAGCGGGGGACTCATGGGGGGAGACCCAGTACTTC. Its protein product is CAISTPGAGDSWGETQYF.